Shown below are 14 T cell receptor beta chains from a single sample sequenced in a study of blood T cell repertoires in COVID-19. Using immunoSEQ multiplex PCR, the repertoire was profiled, and TCRdb retains in-frame clones only, with some absent. The sample lists under 65,000 clones; about 70% were seen once. Sequencing was done on a sample of peripheral blood. All receptors derive from a woman between 70 and 85 years old with acute or convalescent COVID-19.

The chain carries TRBV21-1 and TRBJ1-1; no check of the table's D call, TRBD1, against the DNA was made. TRBV21-1 is listed as a pseudogene. The CDR3 covers 14 residues. CDR3 nucleotides: TGTGCCAGCGGACACAGGGGATGGAACACTGAAGCTTTCTTT. The encoded protein is CASGHRGWNTEAFF.

This clone has only a few counts. The gene calls are TRBV7-9 and TRBJ1-4; TRBD1 might be the D (5 bases). Trimming removed 1 base from V and 6 bases from J, with 9 bases in between. The CDR3 has 14 residues. Germline V CDR1 and CDR2: SEHNR, FQNEAQ (reference sequence). The CDR3 loop reads CASSLEGKDEKLFF. CDR3 nucleotide sequence: TGTGCCAGCAGCTTAGAGGGGAAAGATGAAAAACTGTTTTTT. Looking up the rest from reference TRBV7-9 and TRBJ1-4 gives the full variable domain: DTGVSQNPRHKITKRGQNVTFRCDPISEHNRLYWYRQTLGQGPEFLTYFQNEAQLEKSRLLSDRFSAERPKGSFSTLEIQRTEQGDSAMYLCASSLEGKDEKLFFGSGTQLSVL.

This chain uses TRBV14 with TRBJ1-6; D is perhaps TRBD1 (5 bases). The CDR3 spans 16 residues. Trimming removed 1 base from V and 5 bases from J, with 12 bases in between. Germline assignment: CDR1 SGHDN and CDR2 FVKESK. CDR3 sequence: CASSQGWTRDNSPLHF. For the CDR3, the DNA is TGTGCCAGCAGCCAAGGGTGGACACGAGATAATTCACCCCTCCACTTT.

J is TRBJ1-2 and V is TRBV24-1; 7 bases fit TRBD1. CDR3 length equals 14 residues. V shed 4 bases, J shed 8 bases, and the junction held 9 bases outside the gene matches. Germline values: CDR1 KGHDR, CDR2 SFDVKD. CDR3 sequence (DNA): TGTGCCACCAGTGAGACAGGGATCTCGGGCGGCTACACCTTC. Protein: CATSETGISGGYTF.

The chain has TRBV20-1 and TRBJ1-2, with 9 nucleotides matching TRBD1. J was trimmed by 13 bases and V by 5 bases; bases with no gene match: 8. Germline lookup yields CDR1 DFQATT and CDR2 SNEGSKA (reference sequence). This CDR3 has 11 residues. The CDR3 bases are TGCAGTGCTTTTGGGACAGGGTTGAGCACCTTC. This gives the protein CSAFGTGLSTF.

The gene calls are TRBV27 and TRBJ2-7, with 7 bases lining up with TRBD1. This CDR3 has 14 amino acids. The trim removed 6 bases at V and 0 bases at J, leaving 5 bases unmatched. Germline V lookup: CDR1 MNHEY, CDR2 SMNVEV (reference sequence). The CDR3 region has the DNA TGTGCCAGCAGCGGACAGGATCCCTCCTACGAGCAGTACTTC. This codes for CASSGQDPSYEQYF.

This chain links TRBV19 with TRBJ2-5, with 9 bases matching TRBD1. CDR1 LNHDA and CDR2 SQIVND come from the germline V gene (reference sequence). The CDR3 consists of 14 residues. The V gene end was trimmed by 5 bases and the J gene end by 4 bases; junction bases not matched to a gene: 5. CDR3: CASSQQGARETQYF. CDR3 sequence (DNA): TGTGCCAGTAGTCAACAGGGGGCGAGAGAGACCCAGTACTTC. The variable domain in full, completed from reference TRBV19 and TRBJ2-5, reads DGGITQSPKYLFRKEGQNVTLSCEQNLNHDAMYWYRQDPGQGLRLIYYSQIVNDFQKGDIAEGYSVSREKKESFPLTVTSAQKNPTAFYLCASSQQGARETQYFGPGTRLLVL.

J is TRBJ1-3 and V is TRBV30; 7 positions agree with TRBD1. The CDR3 extends over 13 amino acids. The germline V gene has CDR1 GTSNPN and CDR2 SVGIG (reference sequence). J was trimmed by 13 bases and V by 2 bases; bases with no gene match: 11. The CDR3 nucleotides are TGTGCCTGGAGTAAACAGCGACAGGGATTAATATATTTT. Its translation: CAWSKQRQGLIYF.

This sequence joins TRBV29-1 and TRBJ2-2; D is unclear. Germline V gene sequence: CDR1 SQVTM, CDR2 ANQGSEA. Trimming removed 7 bases from V and 5 bases from J, with 14 bases in between. The CDR3 is 13 residues long. The CDR3 is CSAEPRATGELFF. CDR3 DNA: TGCAGCGCCGAACCCCGCGCGACCGGGGAGCTGTTTTTT.

This clone was seen only a few times. The rearrangement uses TRBV6-1 and TRBJ2-6; TRBD1 matches 10 bases. The junction had 4 bases not matched to a gene; V was cut back by 4 bases and J by 1 base. The CDR3 totals 17 residues. CDR1 is MNHNS and CDR2 is SASEGT in the germline V gene. CDR3 sequence: CASSGDRGRSGANVLTF. CDR3 bases: TGTGCCAGCAGTGGGGACAGGGGCAGATCTGGGGCCAACGTCCTGACTTTC.

The chain combines TRBV3-1 (or the pseudogene TRBV3-2) with TRBJ1-2; D is ambiguous. Between the trimmed V and J ends, which lost 1 base and 8 bases, there was a span of 14 bases. This CDR3 is 14 amino acids long. CDR1 is LGHDT, CDR2 YNNKEL, per germline (reference sequence). CDR3 amino acids: CASSQGLPYAGYTF. CDR3 sequence (DNA): TGTGCCAGCAGCCAAGGATTACCTTATGCGGGCTACACCTTC.

In its sample, this clone is medium-sized. The V and J genes are TRBV19 and TRBJ1-5; weak D call: TRBD1 (6 bases). The V and J ends lost 9 bases and 0 bases respectively, with 15 bases between them. The CDR3 is 15 residues long. The germline V gene encodes CDR1 LNHDA and CDR2 SQIVND (reference sequence). The chain's CDR3 is CASTDRSHSNQPQHF. DNA for the CDR3: TGTGCCAGCACCGACAGGTCCCATAGCAATCAGCCCCAGCATTTT.

In its sample, this clone was seen a few times. This sequence joins TRBV19 and TRBJ2-1; TRBD2 matches at 14 bases. V lost 4 bases to trimming and J lost 4 bases; unmatched junction nucleotides: 12. CDR1 LNHDA and CDR2 SQIVND come from the germline V gene (reference sequence). CDR3 length equals 19 residues. The CDR3 DNA reads TGTGCCAGTAGTACAGGACTAGCGGGGGGCGGAATGATTTACAATGAGCAGTTCTTC. Its protein product is CASSTGLAGGGMIYNEQFF.

This clone showed up just a few times. This chain connects TRBV10-1 to TRBJ2-7; 12 nucleotides align to TRBD1. Germline V gene sequence: CDR1 WNHNN, CDR2 SYGVQD (reference sequence). V was clipped by 5 bases and J by 7 bases; unmatched bases: 9. CDR3 length equals 15 residues. The CDR3, as DNA: TGCGCCAGCAGTCCCGGGACAGGGGGCCGGCGTGAGCAGTACTTC. Translating gives CASSPGTGGRREQYF.